The 11 T cell receptor beta chains below all came from one sample that was sequenced in a study of cytomegalovirus exposure and HLA in healthy donors. Vbeta (60) and Jbeta (13) primers were used in the PCR. Profiling relied on immunoSEQ multiplex PCR, and the TCRdb table lists in-frame clones only, not all of them. In all, the sample yields some 83,000 clones. Sequenced input: PBMCs. The receptor source for this set is a woman aged 25 to 39 in good health and CMV-seronegative.

J is TRBJ1-1 and V is TRBV28, with D perhaps matching TRBD1 (6 bases). The CDR3 extends over 12 amino acids. The germline CDR1 and CDR2 sequences are MDHEN and SYDVKM. The V gene lost 6 bases and the J gene lost 10 bases, with 15 bases spanning the gap. The DNA of the CDR3 is TGTGCCAGCAGCTTCACAGGGCTAGGAGCTTTCTTT. Residues: CASSFTGLGAFF.

CDR3: CASSYQADSYEQYF. The CDR3 DNA reads TGTGCCAGCAGCTACCAGGCCGACTCCTACGAGCAGTACTTC. The V and J genes are TRBV11-2 and TRBJ2-7; no clear D. The germline gives CDR1 SGHAT, CDR2 FQNNGV. CDR3 length: 14 residues. Trimming cost V 4 bases and J 0 bases, with 10 bases left between them.

The V gene is TRBV5-6, the J gene TRBJ2-3; 7 bases match TRBD2. This CDR3 has 15 residues. V trimming: 2 bases; J trimming: 2 bases; junction bases outside the gene matches: 5. Per germline, CDR1 SGHDT and CDR2 YYEEEE. CDR3 bases: TGTGCCAGCAGCTTACGAGCGGGACCCACAGATACGCAGTATTTT. It translates to CASSLRAGPTDTQYF.

The CDR3 bases are TGTGCCAGCAGCTTAGGGCTCCAGGTGGGCTGGCCCTACGAGCAGTACTTC. The encoded protein is CASSLGLQVGWPYEQYF. This chain links TRBV13 with TRBJ2-7; D is uncertain. With 0 bases removed from V and 2 bases from J, the gap between germline ends came to 17 bases. The CDR3 sequence is 17 residues long. Germline CDR1 and CDR2: PRHDT and FYEKMQ (reference sequence).

V and J are TRBV7-9 and TRBJ1-1; no definite D call. CDR3 length: 13 amino acids. Germline V lookup: CDR1 SEHNR, CDR2 FQNEAQ (reference sequence). Trimming took off 2 bases at V and 1 base at J, with 5 bases between the two ends. CDR3 residues: CASSLSSNTEAFF. DNA of the CDR3: TGTGCCAGCAGCTTATCATCGAACACTGAAGCTTTCTTT.

The chain carries TRBV5-1 and TRBJ2-7; 7 bases align to TRBD2. Germline trimming cut 1 base from V and 6 bases from J; bases unmatched to any gene: 10. Germline V gives CDR1 SGHRS, CDR2 YFSETQ. There are 15 residues in the CDR3. The CDR3 spells CASSLTGGRLGEQYF. In DNA, the CDR3 is TGCGCCAGCAGCTTGACGGGGGGACGGCTAGGCGAGCAGTACTTC.

J is TRBJ1-2 and V is TRBV29-1; tentative D call: TRBD1 (6 bases). The CDR3 totals 13 residues. V was shortened by 0 bases and J by 6 bases, with 11 bases between the two germline ends. CDR1 and CDR2 from the germline V gene are SQVTM and ANQGSEA. DNA of the CDR3: TGCAGCGTTGAAGATCCCGACAGGAATGGCTACACCTTC. Amino acid sequence: CSVEDPDRNGYTF.

The genes are TRBV29-1 and TRBJ1-2; tentatively, D is TRBD1 (5 bases). The germline CDR1 and CDR2 sequences are SQVTM and ANQGSEA. V was cut by 3 bases and J by 4 bases, with 15 bases left in between. The CDR3 contains 14 residues. The CDR3 spells CSVDEGRDSYGYTF. The CDR3 nucleotides read TGCAGCGTTGATGAGGGGCGGGATTCCTATGGCTACACCTTC.

The genes are TRBV19 and TRBJ1-3; D gene uncertain. Germline V gene lookup returns CDR1 LNHDA and CDR2 SQIVND (reference sequence). This CDR3 contains 14 residues. The ends were cut back, 3 bases at V and 0 bases at J, with 6 bases in the middle. CDR3 amino acids: CASSISGSGNTIYF. The CDR3 DNA follows: TGTGCCAGTAGTATCAGCGGCTCTGGAAACACCATATATTTT.

The chain couples TRBV4-1 to TRBJ2-5, with D unclear. The germline V gene has CDR1 MGHRA and CDR2 YSYEKL. With 0 bases removed from V and 1 base from J, the gap between germline ends came to 6 bases. CDR3 length: 14 amino acids. This chain's CDR3 is CASSQEHSQETQYF. The CDR3, as DNA: TGCGCCAGCAGCCAAGAACACAGCCAAGAGACCCAGTACTTC.

V is TRBV30 and J is TRBJ2-3; the D gene is possibly TRBD1 (6 bases). Between the trimmed V and J ends, which lost 3 bases and 8 bases, there was a span of 15 bases. CDR3 size: 13 residues. Germline V lookup: CDR1 GTSNPN, CDR2 SVGIG (reference sequence). The CDR3 protein is CAWRDSGTPTQYF. In DNA, the CDR3 is TGTGCCTGGAGGGACAGTGGAACTCCTACGCAGTATTTT. The entire variable domain, with the rest obtained from reference TRBV30 and TRBJ2-3, is as follows: SQTIHQWPATLVQPVGSPLSLECTVEGTSNPNLYWYRQAAGRGLQLLFYSVGIGQISSEVPQNLSASRPQDRQFILSSKKLLLSDSGFYLCAWRDSGTPTQYFGPGTRLTVL.